One sample yielded the 21 T cell receptor beta chains listed below, sequenced in a study of blood T cell repertoires in COVID-19. Data came from immunoSEQ multiplex PCR; TCRdb stores just in-frame clones and leaves some out. This table has approximately 300,000 clones, roughly nine tenths appearing once. The sequenced sample was PBMCs or T cells enriched from blood (not recorded which). These TCRs come from a woman aged 30 to 39 who had been exposed to COVID-19.

This rearrangement joins TRBV5-1 to TRBJ1-2, with TRBD1 matching 8 bases. V was clipped by 4 bases and J by 4 bases; unmatched bases: 6. This CDR3 contains 14 residues. Germline CDR1 reads SGHRS; CDR2 reads YFSETQ. CDR3 in DNA: TGCGCCAGCAGCGCTGGACAGGGCCTCTATGGCTACACCTTC. Its translation: CASSAGQGLYGYTF.

The genes are TRBV18 and TRBJ1-5; D might be TRBD1 (6 bases). The CDR3 consists of 17 residues. Trimming cost V 2 bases and J 6 bases, with 20 bases left between them. Per germline, CDR1 KGHSH and CDR2 LQKENI. The CDR3 DNA sequence: TGTGCCAGCTCACCATCAGACAAACCTCTAGGGGGTCAGCCCCAGCATTTT. Translation gives CASSPSDKPLGGQPQHF.

The rearrangement links TRBV6-1 to TRBJ1-3, with 9 nucleotides matching TRBD1. The ends lost 3 bases at V and 10 bases at J; junction bases unmatched: 4. CDR1 is MNHNS, CDR2 SASEGT, per germline. The CDR3 runs 13 residues. CDR3 region: CASSDGDRETIYF. CDR3 bases: TGTGCCAGCAGTGACGGGGACAGGGAAACCATATATTTT.

This sequence joins TRBV28 and TRBJ1-4; no firm D call. The CDR3 length is 14 residues. V gave up 7 bases and J gave up 7 bases, with 16 bases separating them. Per the germline V gene, CDR1 is MDHEN and CDR2 is SYDVKM. The CDR3 nucleotides are TGTGCCAGCACCCTACCCGGGAGTGGTGAAAAACTGTTTTTT. This gives the protein CASTLPGSGEKLFF.

The rearrangement joins TRBV6-5 to TRBJ2-2; D is perhaps TRBD1 (5 bases). Trimming took off 0 bases at V and 3 bases at J, with 8 bases between the two ends. This CDR3 comprises 15 residues. Germline V gene sequence: CDR1 MNHEY, CDR2 SVGAGI. CDR3 in DNA: TGTGCCAGCAGTTACTCGATAGGGGACACCGGGGAGCTGTTTTTT. It codes for CASSYSIGDTGELFF.

The chain is built from TRBV3-1 (or the pseudogene TRBV3-2) and TRBJ2-5, with 7 bases matching TRBD2. CDR1 is LGHDT, CDR2 YNNKEL, per germline (reference sequence). The V gene end was trimmed by 5 bases and the J gene end by 3 bases; junction bases not matched to a gene: 6. The CDR3 consists of 14 residues. For the CDR3, the DNA is TGTGCCAGCAGCGCACTTGGGGGGGAAGAGACCCAGTACTTC. Encoded protein: CASSALGGEETQYF.

The rearrangement uses TRBV7-9 and TRBJ2-7; TRBD1 matches at 9 bases. Looked up from germline, CDR1 is SEHNR and CDR2 is FQNEAQ (reference sequence). CDR3 length: 16 amino acids. The trim removed 4 bases at V and 4 bases at J, leaving 11 bases unmatched. This CDR3 reads CASSSYQGQGLYEQYF. The CDR3 nucleotides read TGTGCCAGCAGCTCCTACCAGGGACAGGGACTATACGAGCAGTACTTC.

The gene calls are TRBV5-1 and TRBJ1-3; possible D gene TRBD1, 5 bases. V was shortened by 5 bases and J by 0 bases, with 9 bases between the two germline ends. The CDR3 totals 14 residues. Germline values: CDR1 SGHRS, CDR2 YFSETQ. This chain's CDR3 is CASRSGSSGNTIYF. CDR3 DNA sequence: TGCGCCAGCAGGTCAGGGTCCTCTGGAAACACCATATATTTT.

This rearrangement joins TRBV4-1 to TRBJ1-1; D gene uncertain. The V and J ends lost 2 bases and 3 bases respectively, with 7 bases between them. Germline loops: CDR1 MGHRA, CDR2 YSYEKL. CDR3 size: 13 residues. The CDR3 nucleotides are TGCGCCAGCAGCCAACTTCCGGACACTGAAGCTTTCTTT. Translated, it gives CASSQLPDTEAFF.

CDR3 region: CASSTSGGANTGELFF. The CDR3 region has the DNA TGTGCCAGCTCAACATCTGGAGGGGCCAACACCGGGGAGCTGTTTTTT. V is TRBV18 and J is TRBJ2-2; D might be TRBD2 (6 bases). The CDR3 length is 16 residues. The germline V and J ends were trimmed by 5 bases and 2 bases, with 15 bases remaining between them. Germline assignment: CDR1 KGHSH and CDR2 LQKENI.

The J gene is TRBJ2-7, the V gene TRBV7-8; TRBD1 matches 8 bases. The V gene's germline CDR1 is SGHVS and CDR2 FQNEAQ. This CDR3 region has 17 residues. J was trimmed by 5 bases and V by 0 bases; bases with no gene match: 12. DNA of the CDR3: TGTGCCAGCAGCTTAGCCCCAGCACAGTGGACAGGGCACGAGCAGTACTTC. Protein sequence: CASSLAPAQWTGHEQYF.

This chain links TRBV4-2 with TRBJ2-7, with TRBD2 identical over 11 bases. The CDR3 has 17 residues. CDR1 is LGHNA, CDR2 YNFKEQ, per germline. The trim removed 0 bases at V and 4 bases at J, leaving 8 bases unmatched. The CDR3 region has the DNA TGTGCCAGCAGCCAAGAAGCCTCTAGCGGGGGGCATTACGAGCAGTACTTC. This codes for CASSQEASSGGHYEQYF.

The chain combines TRBV7-2 with TRBJ1-2; D is possibly TRBD1 (5 bases). The germline gives CDR1 SGHTA, CDR2 FQGNSA. The CDR3 is made up of 13 amino acids. Between the trimmed V and J ends, which lost 3 bases and 6 bases, there was a span of 11 bases. The CDR3 protein is CASSFREDDGYTF. CDR3 nucleotide sequence: TGTGCCAGCAGCTTCAGGGAGGATGATGGCTACACCTTC.

CDR3: CASSRNIRGTQPQHF. CDR3 DNA sequence: TGCGCCAGCAGCCGGAATATCAGGGGGACTCAGCCCCAGCATTTT. The chain uses TRBV4-1 and TRBJ1-5, with 7 bases fitting TRBD1. This CDR3 has 15 amino acids. The germline gives CDR1 MGHRA, CDR2 YSYEKL. J lost 6 bases, V lost 4 bases, and 9 bases had no gene match.

The J gene is TRBJ2-4, the V gene TRBV6-5, with D possibly being TRBD1 (5 bases). The CDR3 is 15 amino acids. Germline values: CDR1 MNHEY, CDR2 SVGAGI. Trimming took off 5 bases at V and 1 base at J, with 12 bases between the two ends. CDR3 amino acids: CASSPQGLAKNIQYF. CDR3 nucleotides: TGTGCCAGCAGTCCCCAGGGTCTTGCCAAAAACATTCAGTACTTC.

The chain links TRBV25-1 to TRBJ2-1, with 14 bases aligning to TRBD2. CDR3 length equals 18 residues. Germline assignment: CDR1 MGHDK and CDR2 SYGVNS. Unmatched junction bases numbered 20, after V lost 10 bases and J lost 9 bases. The CDR3 spells CATLGLAGGPMALGEQFF. In DNA form, the CDR3 reads TGTGCCACCTTAGGACTAGCGGGGGGCCCAATGGCCCTCGGTGAGCAGTTCTTC.

This sequence joins TRBV7-6 and TRBJ1-5; TRBD1 is a possible D gene (6 bases). Germline V gives CDR1 SGHVS, CDR2 FNYEAQ. The CDR3 covers 15 residues. V gave up 2 bases and J gave up 5 bases, with 13 bases separating them. CDR3 protein: CASSLFQGIHQPQHF. The CDR3 coding sequence is TGTGCCAGCAGCTTATTCCAGGGGATTCATCAGCCCCAGCATTTT.

The chain combines TRBV5-1 with TRBJ2-5; the D gene is possibly TRBD2 (5 bases). Trimming cost V 0 bases and J 4 bases, with 10 bases left between them. The germline CDR1 and CDR2 sequences are SGHRS and YFSETQ. This CDR3 is 14 amino acids long. This CDR3 reads CASSLASGSETQYF. CDR3 in DNA: TGCGCCAGCAGCTTGGCGTCGGGGTCAGAGACCCAGTACTTC.

The rearrangement uses TRBV9 and TRBJ2-1; D perhaps matches TRBD1 (5 bases). V dropped 4 bases and J dropped 7 bases, with 21 bases sitting between them. The CDR3 runs to 16 residues. The germline V gene encodes CDR1 SGDLS and CDR2 YYNGEE. This CDR3 reads CASSKDGARPSNEQFF. The CDR3 DNA is TGTGCCAGCAGCAAAGATGGGGCCCGCCCAAGTAATGAGCAGTTCTTC.

J is TRBJ1-3 and V is TRBV6-4; D remains unclear. Trimming removed 3 bases at V and 3 bases at J, with 21 bases between. The V gene's germline CDR1 is MRHNA and CDR2 SNTAGT. This CDR3 is 18 amino acids long. The CDR3 nucleotides are TGTGCCAGCAGTGATGGCTCCCCTTCAGGTTTCAGTGGAAACACCATATATTTT. It yields the protein CASSDGSPSGFSGNTIYF.

V usage is TRBV5-1 and J usage is TRBJ2-7, with D possibly TRBD2 on 5 matching bases. CDR1 and CDR2 (germline): SGHRS, YFSETQ. V lost 4 bases and J 5 bases, leaving 16 bases between the germline ends. This CDR3 region has 14 residues. CDR3 protein: CASSPGLLRDEQYF. The CDR3 DNA reads as TGCGCCAGCAGCCCCGGACTCCTGAGGGACGAGCAGTACTTC.